This is a list of T cell receptor beta chains from one sample in a study of shared clonotypes between healthy human individuals. The assay was immunoSEQ multiplex PCR, and TCRdb's table has in-frame clones only and misses some. The table has some 500,000 clones, roughly 95% seen once. Sequenced: naive CD4+ T cells sorted from blood. These receptor sequences come from a woman between 25 and 40 years old in good health. Each CDR3 is given with its conserved first and last residue. The order of the fields is J gene, CDR3 length, D gene, clone size, V gene, CDR3 DNA, CDR3 protein. A D gene is named only where the DNA matches it firmly. Size is stated for part of the rows, as once, few or many counts, or as a class when the clone is expanded.

TRBJ1-1 | 13 | TRBD1 | . | TRBV27 | TGTGCCAGCAGGCGACAGGGGAACACTGAAGCTTTCTTT | CASRRQGNTEAFF
TRBJ1-2 | 15 | TRBD1 | . | TRBV6-6 | TGTGCCAGCAGAATGGACAGGTCGGGAGGCTATGGCTACACCTTC | CASRMDRSGGYGYTF
TRBJ1-5 | 13 | . | . | TRBV27 | TGTGCCAGCAGACATGATAGGAGTCAGCCCCAGCATTTT | CASRHDRSQPQHF
TRBJ1-5 | 15 | . | . | TRBV6-1 | TGTGCCAGCAGGGCCCAGGGTCATAGCAATCAGCCCCAGCATTTT | CASRAQGHSNQPQHF
TRBJ2-3 | 17 | . | . | TRBV7-9 | TGTGCCAGCAGCTTGACAGGGCGGGACATTGGACCGGATACGCAGTATTTT | CASSLTGRDIGPDTQYF
TRBJ2-1 | 15 | TRBD1 | . | TRBV18 | TGTGCCAGCTCACCCGGGACAGATCCTGACAATGAGCAGTTCTTC | CASSPGTDPDNEQFF
TRBJ2-3 | 12 | . | once | TRBV7-3 | TGTGCCAGCAGCTCGGGGACGGGCACGCAGTATTTT | CASSSGTGTQYF
TRBJ2-5 | 14 | . | . | TRBV15 | TGTGCCACCAGCAGAGATGCCAGCCGAGAGACCCAGTACTTC | CATSRDASRETQYF
TRBJ1-1 | 15 | . | . | TRBV7-9 | TGTGCCAGCAGCCCAGCAGAAGCATGGGGCACTGAAGCTTTCTTT | CASSPAEAWGTEAFF
TRBJ2-2 | 15 | . | . | TRBV6-1 | TGTGCCAGCAGTCTTGGGGCCCAAAACACCGGGGAGCTGTTTTTT | CASSLGAQNTGELFF
TRBJ1-5 | 16 | . | . | TRBV27 | TGTGCCAGCAGTTTATACGGCAGGGTAGGAAATCAGCCCCAGCATTTT | CASSLYGRVGNQPQHF
TRBJ2-7 | 14 | TRBD1 | . | TRBV28 | TGTGCCAGCAGTTCAGGACAGGGGACTGACGAGCAGTACTTC | CASSSGQGTDEQYF
TRBJ1-1 | 14 | . | . | TRBV10-1 | TGCGCCAGCAGTGAGACTCCCGGGGACACTGAAGCTTTCTTT | CASSETPGDTEAFF
TRBJ1-2 | 13 | . | . | TRBV2 | TGTGCCAGCAGTGAAGGCCTGAACTATGGCTACACCTTC | CASSEGLNYGYTF
TRBJ1-2 | 16 | TRBD1 | . | TRBV4-1 | TGCGCCAGCAGCCATCTCCCAGGGGGGATCGGGTATGGCTACACCTTC | CASSHLPGGIGYGYTF
TRBJ2-7 | 15 | TRBD2 | once | TRBV4-1 | TGCGCCAGCAGCCACGATCCGGGACTAGCGGGAGAGCAGTACTTC | CASSHDPGLAGEQYF
TRBJ2-1 | 15 | TRBD2 | . | TRBV29-1 | TGCAGCGTCGGACTAGCGGGGGCTCGCCGCAATGAGCAGTTCTTC | CSVGLAGARRNEQFF
TRBJ2-6 | 14 | . | . | TRBV30 | TGTGCCTGGAGTGGGGATTCTGGGGCCAACGTCCTGACTTTC | CAWSGDSGANVLTF